Shown below are 8 T cell receptor beta chains from a single sample sequenced in a study of CXCR3-negative and CXCR3-positive naive CD8 T cells. The TRB cDNA libraries were prepared by 5' RACE with UMI labels. TCRdb reanalyzed the 5' RACE reads, giving one entry per CDR3 protein sequence and no DNA. The ten most abundant clones cover less than 0.3% of a sample with over 100,000 distinct CDR3 sequences. Sequenced input: naive CXCR3- CD8+ T cells from blood. The subset is: CD45RO-CCR7+CD27+CD95- naive CD8+ T cells lacking CXCR3 (TNR3-). The source of these receptors is a human donor in good health. Some clones in this sample may be carry-over from other donors' samples.

This rearrangement joins TRBV29-1 to TRBJ2-7; as DNA is missing, the TRBD1 call by TCRdb cannot be tested. CDR1 SQVTM and CDR2 ANQGSEA come from the germline V gene. The CDR3 consists of 13 residues. Here the CDR3 reads CSVIDRGHYEQYF.

This chain joins TRBV3-1 and TRBJ1-2. The CDR3 runs 14 residues. Germline V gene data show CDR1 as LGHDT and CDR2 as YNNKEL (reference sequence). The CDR3 is CASSHRILQPVYTF.

This chain links TRBV7-3 with TRBJ2-1; TCRdb designates TRBD2, a call that cannot be tested without DNA. Germline values: CDR1 SGHTA, CDR2 FQGTGA. The CDR3 spans 16 residues. This CDR3 reads CASSRLGGGAFDEQFF.

This chain connects TRBV5-1 to TRBJ2-3; TCRdb lists TRBD2, though no DNA is available to test this call. The CDR3 loop spans 21 amino acids. Germline CDR1 reads SGHRS; CDR2 reads YFSETQ. CDR3 in amino acids: CASRNGSSGGYFGASTDTQYF.

V usage is TRBV29-1 and J usage is TRBJ2-7; the D call of TRBD1 rests on TCRdb alone, since no DNA is present to check it. The CDR3 is 14 residues long. Germline-derived CDR1 and CDR2 are SQVTM and ANQGSEA. CDR3 residues: CSVDGTGGSYEQYF.

The chain carries TRBV12-3 or TRBV12-4 and TRBJ2-7; the TCRdb call, TRBD1, lacks DNA for checking. The CDR3 spans 15 residues. CDR3 residues: CASSLGTGRWNEQYF.

The J gene is TRBJ2-1, the V gene TRBV6-2 or TRBV6-3. The length of the CDR3 is 17 residues. CDR1 is MNHEY, CDR2 SVGEGT, per germline. The CDR3 is CASSSRGVVWAYNEQFF.

The rearrangement joins TRBV7-9 to TRBJ2-7; TCRdb outputs TRBD1, but without DNA this stays unchecked. The germline V gene has CDR1 SEHNR and CDR2 FQNEAQ (reference sequence). The CDR3 has 15 residues. CDR3 region: CASSSTRGGSYEQYF.